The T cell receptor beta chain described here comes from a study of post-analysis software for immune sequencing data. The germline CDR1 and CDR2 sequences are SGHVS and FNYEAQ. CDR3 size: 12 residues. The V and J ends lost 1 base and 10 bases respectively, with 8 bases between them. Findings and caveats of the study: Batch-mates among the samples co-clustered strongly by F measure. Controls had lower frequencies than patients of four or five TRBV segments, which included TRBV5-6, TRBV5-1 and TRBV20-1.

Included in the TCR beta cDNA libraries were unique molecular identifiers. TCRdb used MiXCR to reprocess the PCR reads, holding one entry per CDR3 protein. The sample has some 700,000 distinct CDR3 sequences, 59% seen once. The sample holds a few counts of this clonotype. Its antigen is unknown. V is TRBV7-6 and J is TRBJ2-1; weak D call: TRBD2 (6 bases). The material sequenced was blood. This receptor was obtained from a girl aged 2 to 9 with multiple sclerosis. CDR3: CASSLGGTEQFF. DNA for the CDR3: TGTGCCAGCAGCTTAGGCGGGACGGAGCAGTTCTTC.